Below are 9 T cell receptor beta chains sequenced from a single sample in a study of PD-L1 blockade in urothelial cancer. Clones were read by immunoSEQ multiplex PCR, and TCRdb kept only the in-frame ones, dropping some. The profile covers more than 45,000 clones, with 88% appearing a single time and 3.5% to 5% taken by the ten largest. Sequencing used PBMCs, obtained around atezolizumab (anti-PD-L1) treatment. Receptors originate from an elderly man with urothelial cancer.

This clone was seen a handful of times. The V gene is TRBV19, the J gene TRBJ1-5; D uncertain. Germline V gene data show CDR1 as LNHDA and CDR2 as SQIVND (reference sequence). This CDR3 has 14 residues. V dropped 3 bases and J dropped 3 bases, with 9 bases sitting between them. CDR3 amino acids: CASSIGNYNQPQHF. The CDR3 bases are TGTGCCAGTAGTATCGGTAATTACAATCAGCCCCAGCATTTT. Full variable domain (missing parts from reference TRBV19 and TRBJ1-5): DGGITQSPKYLFRKEGQNVTLSCEQNLNHDAMYWYRQDPGQGLRLIYYSQIVNDFQKGDIAEGYSVSREKKESFPLTVTSAQKNPTAFYLCASSIGNYNQPQHFGDGTRLSIL.

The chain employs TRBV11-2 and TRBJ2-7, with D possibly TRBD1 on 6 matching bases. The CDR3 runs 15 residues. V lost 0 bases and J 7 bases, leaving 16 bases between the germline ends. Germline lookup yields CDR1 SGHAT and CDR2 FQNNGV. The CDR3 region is CASSLDRGNVVEQYF. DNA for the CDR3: TGTGCCAGCAGCTTAGACAGGGGAAACGTCGTAGAGCAGTACTTC.

This CDR3 is CATSREVAGTGELFF. The CDR3 coding sequence is TGTGCCACCAGCAGAGAAGTAGCGGGGACCGGGGAGCTGTTTTTT. The chain links TRBV15 to TRBJ2-2, with TRBD2 identical over 8 bases. CDR3 length: 15 amino acids. The germline CDR1 and CDR2 sequences are LNHNV and YYDKDF (reference sequence). With 0 bases clipped from V and 5 bases from J, the junction kept 2 bases outside the gene matches.

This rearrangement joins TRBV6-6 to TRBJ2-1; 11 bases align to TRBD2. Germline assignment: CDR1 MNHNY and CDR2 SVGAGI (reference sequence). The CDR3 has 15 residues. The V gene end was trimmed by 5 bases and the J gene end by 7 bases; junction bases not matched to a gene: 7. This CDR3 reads CASSTSSSGGNEQFF. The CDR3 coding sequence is TGTGCCAGCAGTACCTCCTCTAGCGGGGGGAATGAGCAGTTCTTC.

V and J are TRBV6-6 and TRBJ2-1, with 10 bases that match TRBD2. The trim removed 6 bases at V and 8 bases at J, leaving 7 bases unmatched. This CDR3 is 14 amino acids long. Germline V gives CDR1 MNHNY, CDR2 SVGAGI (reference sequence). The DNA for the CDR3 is TGTGCCAGCAGCCCTAGCGGGAGTATGGATGAGCAGTTCTTC. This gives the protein CASSPSGSMDEQFF.

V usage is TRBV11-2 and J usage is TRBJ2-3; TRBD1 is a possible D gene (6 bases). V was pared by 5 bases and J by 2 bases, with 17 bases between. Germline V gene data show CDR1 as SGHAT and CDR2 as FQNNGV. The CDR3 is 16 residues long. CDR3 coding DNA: TGTGCCAGCAGCCCCCGGGACACCAAATCCACAGATACGCAGTATTTT. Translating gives CASSPRDTKSTDTQYF. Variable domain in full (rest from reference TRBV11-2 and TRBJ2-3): EAGVAQSPRYKIIEKRQSVAFWCNPISGHATLYWYQQILGQGPKLLIQFQNNGVVDDSQLPKDRFSAERLKGVDSTLKIQPAKLEDSAVYLCASSPRDTKSTDTQYFGPGTRLTVL.

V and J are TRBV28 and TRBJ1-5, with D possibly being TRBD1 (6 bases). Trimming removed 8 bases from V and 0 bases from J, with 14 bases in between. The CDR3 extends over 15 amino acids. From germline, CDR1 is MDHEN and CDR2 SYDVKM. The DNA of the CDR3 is TGTGCCAGCCGTCGGGGGGGCACTAGCAATCAGCCCCAGCATTTT. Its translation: CASRRGGTSNQPQHF.

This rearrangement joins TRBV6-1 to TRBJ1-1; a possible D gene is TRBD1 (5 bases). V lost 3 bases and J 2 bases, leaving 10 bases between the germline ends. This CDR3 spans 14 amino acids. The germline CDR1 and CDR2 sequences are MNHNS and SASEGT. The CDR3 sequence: CASSDGGVNTEAFF. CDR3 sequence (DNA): TGTGCCAGCAGTGACGGGGGGGTCAACACTGAAGCTTTCTTT.

CDR3 in DNA: TGTGCCAGCGTCGGACTAGCCTACACCGGGGAGCTGTTTTTT. It codes for CASVGLAYTGELFF. The chain couples TRBV2 to TRBJ2-2; 8 bases fit TRBD2. The CDR3 runs 14 residues. V lost 8 bases and J lost 3; bases outside the gene matches: 5. Germline V gene data show CDR1 as SNHLY and CDR2 as FYNNEI. Complete variable domain (other parts from reference TRBV2 and TRBJ2-2): EPEVTQTPSHQVTQMGQEVILRCVPISNHLYFYWYRQILGQKVEFLVSFYNNEISEKSEIFDDQFSVERPDGSNFTLKIRSTKLEDSAMYFCASVGLAYTGELFFGEGSRLTVL.